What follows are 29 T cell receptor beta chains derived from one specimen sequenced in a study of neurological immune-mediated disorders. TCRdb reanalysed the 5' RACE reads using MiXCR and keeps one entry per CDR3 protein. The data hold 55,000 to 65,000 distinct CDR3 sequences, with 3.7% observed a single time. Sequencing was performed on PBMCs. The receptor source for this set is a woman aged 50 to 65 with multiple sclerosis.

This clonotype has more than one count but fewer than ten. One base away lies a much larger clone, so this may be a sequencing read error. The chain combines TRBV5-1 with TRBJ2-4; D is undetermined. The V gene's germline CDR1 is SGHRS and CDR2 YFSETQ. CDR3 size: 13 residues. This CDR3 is CASSAAPEKIQYF. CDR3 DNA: TGCGCCAGCAGCGCTGCCCCGGAAAAAATTCAGTACTTC.

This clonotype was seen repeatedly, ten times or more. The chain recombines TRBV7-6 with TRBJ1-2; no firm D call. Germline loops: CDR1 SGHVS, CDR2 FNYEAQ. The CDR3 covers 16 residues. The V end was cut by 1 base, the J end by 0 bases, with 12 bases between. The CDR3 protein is CASSLGRMAANYGYTF. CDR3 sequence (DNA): TGTGCCAGCAGCTTAGGCAGGATGGCTGCTAACTATGGCTACACCTTC.

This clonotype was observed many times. CDR3 amino acids: CASSQGNEQFF. Written as DNA, the CDR3 is TGTGCCAGCAGCCAGGGAAATGAGCAGTTCTTC. The gene calls are TRBV7-3 and TRBJ2-1; TRBD1 might be the D (5 bases). This CDR3 has 11 amino acids. The germline V gene has CDR1 SGHTA and CDR2 FQGTGA. V lost 5 bases and J 7 bases, leaving 6 bases between the germline ends.

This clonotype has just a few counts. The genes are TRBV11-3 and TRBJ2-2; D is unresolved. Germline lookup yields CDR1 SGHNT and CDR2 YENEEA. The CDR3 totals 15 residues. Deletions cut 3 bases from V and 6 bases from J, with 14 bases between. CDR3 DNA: TGTGCCAGCAGCTTGGCTCCAGCAAGTCCCGGGGAGCTGTTTTTT. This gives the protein CASSLAPASPGELFF.

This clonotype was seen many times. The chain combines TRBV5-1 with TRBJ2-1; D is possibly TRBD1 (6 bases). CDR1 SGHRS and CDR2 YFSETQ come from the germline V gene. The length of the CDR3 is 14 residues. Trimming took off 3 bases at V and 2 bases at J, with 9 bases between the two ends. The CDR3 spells CASSSDSAYNEQFF. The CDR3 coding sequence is TGCGCCAGCAGCTCGGACAGCGCCTACAATGAGCAGTTCTTC.

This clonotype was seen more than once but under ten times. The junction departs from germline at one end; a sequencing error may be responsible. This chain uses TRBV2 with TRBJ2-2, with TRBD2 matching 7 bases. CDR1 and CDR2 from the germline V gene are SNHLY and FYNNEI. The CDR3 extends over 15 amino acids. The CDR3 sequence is CASSERRGNSGELFF. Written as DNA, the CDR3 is TGTGCCAGCAGTGAAAGGAGGGGTAACAGCGGGGAGCTATTTTTT.

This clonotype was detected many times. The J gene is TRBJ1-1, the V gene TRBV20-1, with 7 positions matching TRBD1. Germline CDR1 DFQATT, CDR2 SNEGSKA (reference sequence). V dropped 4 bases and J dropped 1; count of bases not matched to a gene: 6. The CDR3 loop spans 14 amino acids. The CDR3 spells CSATLGQANTEAFF. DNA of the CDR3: TGCAGTGCTACCTTAGGACAGGCGAACACTGAAGCTTTCTTT.

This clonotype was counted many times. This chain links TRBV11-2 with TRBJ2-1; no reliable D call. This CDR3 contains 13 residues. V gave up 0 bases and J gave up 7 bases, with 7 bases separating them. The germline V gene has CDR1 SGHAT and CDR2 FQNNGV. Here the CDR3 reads CASSLENRNEQFF. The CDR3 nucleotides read TGTGCCAGCAGCTTAGAAAATAGGAATGAGCAGTTCTTC.

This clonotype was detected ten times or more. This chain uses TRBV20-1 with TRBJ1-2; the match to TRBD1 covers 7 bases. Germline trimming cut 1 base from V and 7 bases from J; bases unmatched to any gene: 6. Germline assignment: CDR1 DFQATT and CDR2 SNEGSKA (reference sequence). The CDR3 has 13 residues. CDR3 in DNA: TGCAGTGCTAGAGGGCAGGGGGGTGGTGGCTACACCTTC. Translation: CSARGQGGGGYTF.

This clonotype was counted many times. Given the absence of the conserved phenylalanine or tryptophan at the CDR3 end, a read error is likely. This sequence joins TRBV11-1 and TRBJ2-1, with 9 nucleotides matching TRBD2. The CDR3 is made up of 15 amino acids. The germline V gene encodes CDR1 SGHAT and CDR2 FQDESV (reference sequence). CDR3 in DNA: TGTGCCAGCAGCATAGCCGGGACTAGCAAAAATGAGCAGTTCCTC. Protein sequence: CASSIAGTSKNEQFL.

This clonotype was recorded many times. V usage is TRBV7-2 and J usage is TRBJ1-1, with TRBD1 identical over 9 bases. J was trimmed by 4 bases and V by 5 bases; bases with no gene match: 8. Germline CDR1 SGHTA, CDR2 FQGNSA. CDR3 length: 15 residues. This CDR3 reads CASSRVGQGGTEAFF. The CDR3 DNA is TGTGCCAGCAGCCGAGTGGGACAGGGCGGCACTGAAGCTTTCTTT.

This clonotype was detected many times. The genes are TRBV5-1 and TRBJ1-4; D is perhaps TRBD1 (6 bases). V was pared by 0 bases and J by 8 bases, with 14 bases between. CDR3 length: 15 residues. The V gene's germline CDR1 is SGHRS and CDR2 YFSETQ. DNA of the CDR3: TGCGCCAGCAGCTTGGGCCGGCAGGGGAACGAAAAACTGTTTTTT. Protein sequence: CASSLGRQGNEKLFF. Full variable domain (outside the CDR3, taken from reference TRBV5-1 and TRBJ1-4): KAGVTQTPRYLIKTRGQQVTLSCSPISGHRSVSWYQQTPGQGLQFLFEYFSETQRNKGNFPGRFSGRQFSNSRSEMNVSTLELGDSALYLCASSLGRQGNEKLFFGSGTQLSVL.

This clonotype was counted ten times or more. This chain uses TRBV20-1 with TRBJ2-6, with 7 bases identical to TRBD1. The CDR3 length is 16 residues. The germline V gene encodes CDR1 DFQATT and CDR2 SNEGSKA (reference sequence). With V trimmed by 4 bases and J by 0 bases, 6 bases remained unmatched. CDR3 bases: TGCAGTGCTACAACGGGACAGATCTCTGGGGCCAACGTCCTGACTTTC. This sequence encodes CSATTGQISGANVLTF.

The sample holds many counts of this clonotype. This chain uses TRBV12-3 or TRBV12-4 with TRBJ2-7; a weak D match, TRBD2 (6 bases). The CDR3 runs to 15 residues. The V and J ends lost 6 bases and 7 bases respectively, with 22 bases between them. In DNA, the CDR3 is TGTGCCAGCAGGCCCTCTCGCGGGACGGGCGGGGAGCAGTACTTC. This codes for CASRPSRGTGGEQYF.

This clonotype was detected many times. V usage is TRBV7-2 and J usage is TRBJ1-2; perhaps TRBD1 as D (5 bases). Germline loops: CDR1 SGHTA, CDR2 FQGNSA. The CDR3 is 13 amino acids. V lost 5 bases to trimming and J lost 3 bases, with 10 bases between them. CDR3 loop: CASSEQVHYGYTF. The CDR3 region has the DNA TGTGCCAGCAGCGAACAGGTACACTATGGCTACACCTTC. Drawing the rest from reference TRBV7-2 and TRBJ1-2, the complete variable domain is GAGVSQSPSNKVTEKGKDVELRCDPISGHTALYWYRQSLGQGLEFLIYFQGNSAPDKSGLPSDRFSAERTGGSVSTLTIQRTQQEDSAVYLCASSEQVHYGYTFGSGTRLTVV.

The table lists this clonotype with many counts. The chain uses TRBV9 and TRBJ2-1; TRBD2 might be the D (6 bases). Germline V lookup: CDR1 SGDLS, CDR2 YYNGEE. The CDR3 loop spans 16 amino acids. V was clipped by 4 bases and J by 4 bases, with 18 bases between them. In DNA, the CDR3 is TGTGCCAGCAGCCTCACGGCCGGGACTCATTACAATGAGCAGTTCTTC. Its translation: CASSLTAGTHYNEQFF.

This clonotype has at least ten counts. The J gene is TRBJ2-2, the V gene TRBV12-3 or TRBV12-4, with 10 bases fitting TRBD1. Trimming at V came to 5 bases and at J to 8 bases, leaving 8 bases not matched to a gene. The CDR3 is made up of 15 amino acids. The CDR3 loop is CASSPGTGVWGELFF. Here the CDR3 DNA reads TGTGCCAGCAGTCCGGGGACAGGGGTTTGGGGGGAGCTGTTTTTT.

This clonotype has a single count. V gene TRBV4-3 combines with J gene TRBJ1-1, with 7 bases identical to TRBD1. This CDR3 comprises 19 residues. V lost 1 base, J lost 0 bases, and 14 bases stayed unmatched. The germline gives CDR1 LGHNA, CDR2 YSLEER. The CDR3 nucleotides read TGCGCCAGCAGCCAAGGGGCCGAAAGCAGACAGGGCATGAACACTGAAGCTTTCTTT. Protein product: CASSQGAESRQGMNTEAFF.

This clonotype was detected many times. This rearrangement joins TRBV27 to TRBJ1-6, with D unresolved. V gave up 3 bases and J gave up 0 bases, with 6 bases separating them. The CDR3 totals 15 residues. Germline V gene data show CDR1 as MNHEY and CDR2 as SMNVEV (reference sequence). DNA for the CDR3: TGTGCCAGCAGTTTCCGGCCCTCCTATAATTCACCCCTCCACTTT. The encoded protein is CASSFRPSYNSPLHF.

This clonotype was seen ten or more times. CDR3 amino acids: CASSYREMNTEAFF. The CDR3 DNA sequence: TGTGCCAGCAGTTACCGAGAAATGAACACTGAAGCTTTCTTT. The chain employs TRBV6-5 and TRBJ1-1; D gene unclear. V was pared by 2 bases and J by 0 bases, with 7 bases between. The length of the CDR3 is 14 residues. Germline V gene data show CDR1 as MNHEY and CDR2 as SVGAGI.

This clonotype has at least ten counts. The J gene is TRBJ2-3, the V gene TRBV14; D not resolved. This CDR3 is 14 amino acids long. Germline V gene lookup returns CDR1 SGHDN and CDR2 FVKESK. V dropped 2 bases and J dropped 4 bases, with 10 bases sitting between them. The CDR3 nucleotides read TGTGCCAGCAGCCAACTTGGATCGGCAGATACGCAGTATTTT. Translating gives CASSQLGSADTQYF.

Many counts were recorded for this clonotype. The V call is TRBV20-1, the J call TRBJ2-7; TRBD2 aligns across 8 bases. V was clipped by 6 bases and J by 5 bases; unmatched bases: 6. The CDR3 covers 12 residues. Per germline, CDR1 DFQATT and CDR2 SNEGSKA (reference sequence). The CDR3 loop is CSARGGENEQYF. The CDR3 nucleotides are TGCAGTGCACGGGGGGGAGAGAACGAGCAGTACTTC.

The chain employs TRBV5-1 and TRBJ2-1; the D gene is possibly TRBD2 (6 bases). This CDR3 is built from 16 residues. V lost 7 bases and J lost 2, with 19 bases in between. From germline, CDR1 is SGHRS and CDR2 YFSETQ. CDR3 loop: CASALTAGTPYNEQFF. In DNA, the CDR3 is TGCGCCAGCGCCCTAACAGCCGGGACTCCCTACAATGAGCAGTTCTTC.

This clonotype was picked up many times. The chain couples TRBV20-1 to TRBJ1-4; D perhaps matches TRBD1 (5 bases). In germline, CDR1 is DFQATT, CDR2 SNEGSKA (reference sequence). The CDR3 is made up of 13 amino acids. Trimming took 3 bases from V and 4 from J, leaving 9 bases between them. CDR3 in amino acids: CSASLGVNEKLFF. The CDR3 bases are TGCAGTGCTAGTCTAGGGGTTAATGAAAAACTGTTTTTT.

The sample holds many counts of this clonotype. CDR3 sequence reads: CAISPAKGEETQYF. In DNA, the CDR3 is TGTGCCATCAGCCCCGCTAAGGGAGAAGAGACCCAGTACTTC. The J gene is TRBJ2-5, the V gene TRBV10-3, with D perhaps matching TRBD2 (5 bases). With 6 bases removed from V and 3 bases from J, the gap between germline ends came to 14 bases. This CDR3 has 14 residues. CDR1 and CDR2 (germline): ENHRY, SYGVKD.

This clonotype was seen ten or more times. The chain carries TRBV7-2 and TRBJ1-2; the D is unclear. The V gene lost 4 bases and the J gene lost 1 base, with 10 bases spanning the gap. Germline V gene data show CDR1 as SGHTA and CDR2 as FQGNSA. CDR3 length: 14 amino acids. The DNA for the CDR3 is TGTGCCAGCAGCTCCGGACCTAATAACTATGGCTACACCTTC. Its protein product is CASSSGPNNYGYTF.

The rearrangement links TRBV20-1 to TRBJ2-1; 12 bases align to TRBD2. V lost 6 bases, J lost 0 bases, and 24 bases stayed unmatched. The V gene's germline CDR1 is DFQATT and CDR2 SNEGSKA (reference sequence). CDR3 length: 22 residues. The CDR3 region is CSATPGTSGSERYFNSYNEQFF. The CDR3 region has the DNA TGCAGTGCCACTCCCGGGACTAGCGGGTCTGAGCGATACTTTAACTCCTACAATGAGCAGTTCTTC.

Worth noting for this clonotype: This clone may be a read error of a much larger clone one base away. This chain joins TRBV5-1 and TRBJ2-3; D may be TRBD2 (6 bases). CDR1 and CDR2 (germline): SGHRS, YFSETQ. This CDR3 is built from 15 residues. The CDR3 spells CASSPGQGLTVTQYF. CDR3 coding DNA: TGCGCCAGCAGCCCCGGGCAGGGACTCACAGTTACGCAGTATTTT.

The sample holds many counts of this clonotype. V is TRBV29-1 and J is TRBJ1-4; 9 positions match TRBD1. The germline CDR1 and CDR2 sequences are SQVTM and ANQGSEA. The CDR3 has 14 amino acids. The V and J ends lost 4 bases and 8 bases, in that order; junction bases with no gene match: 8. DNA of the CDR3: TGCAGCGTTGGTCTCGGGACAGGGAACGAAAAACTGTTTTTT. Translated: CSVGLGTGNEKLFF.